The next 10 T cell receptor beta chains were all read from a single sample in a study of T cell responses to AZD1222 COVID-19 vaccine. Measured with immunoSEQ multiplex PCR; TCRdb has only the in-frame clones, and not every one. The sample carries about 140,000 clones, 90% to 95% recorded once. This specimen consisted of peripheral blood, obtained 28 days after the second AZD1222 dose. These receptors were collected from an adult who received the AZD1222 COVID-19 vaccine.

J is TRBJ1-1 and V is TRBV7-8; tentative D call: TRBD1 (5 bases). This CDR3 comprises 16 residues. Germline V CDR1 and CDR2: SGHVS, FQNEAQ. The V and J ends lost 1 base and 0 bases respectively, with 12 bases between them. In nucleotides, the CDR3 is TGTGCCAGCAGCTTAGGGGGGGGGTTCTTGAACACTGAAGCTTTCTTT. Its translation: CASSLGGGFLNTEAFF.

V is TRBV5-4 and J is TRBJ1-6; D gene uncertain. The V gene lost 5 bases and the J gene lost 3 bases, with 9 bases spanning the gap. The CDR3 sequence is 14 residues long. Per the germline V gene, CDR1 is SGHNT and CDR2 is YYREEE (reference sequence). The CDR3 loop reads CASRPWDYNSPLHF. The DNA of the CDR3 is TGTGCCAGCAGACCCTGGGACTATAATTCACCCCTCCACTTT.

The V gene is TRBV14, the J gene TRBJ2-5; a weak D match, TRBD1 (5 bases). The CDR3 runs to 17 residues. The V end lost 4 bases, the J end lost 3 bases, and 21 bases lay between the germline ends. From germline, CDR1 is SGHDN and CDR2 FVKESK. The CDR3 sequence: CASSLHHGARVKETQYF. CDR3 in DNA: TGTGCCAGCAGCCTCCACCATGGGGCGCGAGTCAAAGAGACCCAGTACTTC.

The CDR3 DNA follows: TGTGCCAGCAGTCCCTGGTCCGGGACAGGGGGCTATGGCTACACCTTC. Its translation: CASSPWSGTGGYGYTF. The V call is TRBV5-8, the J call TRBJ1-2; TRBD1 matches at 11 bases. Losses at the gene ends were 5 bases for V and 4 bases for J; bases not matched to a gene: 10. Germline assignment: CDR1 SGHTS and CDR2 YDEGEE. This CDR3 comprises 16 residues.

This chain uses TRBV4-3 with TRBJ1-6, with a tentative D call TRBD1 (5 bases). The V gene lost 1 base and the J gene lost 8 bases, with 18 bases spanning the gap. Germline assignment: CDR1 LGHNA and CDR2 YSLEER. The CDR3 contains 17 residues. CDR3 residues: CASSQVTASGSYSPLHF. CDR3 DNA sequence: TGCGCCAGCAGCCAAGTGACAGCCTCCGGCTCGTATTCACCCCTCCACTTT.

The chain employs TRBV5-4 and TRBJ2-3, with D perhaps TRBD2 (6 bases). The CDR3 covers 15 residues. Deletions cut 1 base from V and 1 base from J, with 10 bases between. Germline assignment: CDR1 SGHNT and CDR2 YYREEE (reference sequence). CDR3 nucleotides: TGTGCCAGCAGCTTGACTAGCCCCGGCACAGATACGCAGTATTTT. It is translated as CASSLTSPGTDTQYF.

This clone is a singleton in its sample. The gene calls are TRBV9 and TRBJ1-3; no clear D gene. Germline loops: CDR1 SGDLS, CDR2 YYNGEE. This CDR3 region has 13 residues. Between the trimmed V and J ends, which lost 0 bases and 7 bases, there was a span of 8 bases. The DNA of the CDR3 is TGTGCCAGCAGCGTAGGTGGGAAGAACACCATATATTTT. Amino acid sequence: CASSVGGKNTIYF.

The chain has TRBV5-4 and TRBJ2-1; no reliable D call. The CDR3 contains 15 residues. Germline V gene data show CDR1 as SGHNT and CDR2 as YYREEE (reference sequence). The V end lost 4 bases, the J end lost 0 bases, and 11 bases lay between the germline ends. The CDR3 region has the DNA TGTGCCAGCAGCCGCTACAGAGTCTCCTACAATGAGCAGTTCTTC. Translating gives CASSRYRVSYNEQFF.

The chain joins TRBV12-3 or TRBV12-4 to TRBJ1-4, with unresolved D. The V end lost 7 bases, the J end lost 8 bases, and 14 bases lay between the germline ends. CDR3 size: 13 residues. CDR3 sequence (DNA): TGTGCCAGCACCTTAGCTCGTGGGGAAAAACTGTTTTTT. It yields the protein CASTLARGEKLFF.

The V gene is TRBV6-5, the J gene TRBJ1-5; D gene uncertain. The germline V and J ends were trimmed by 6 bases and 5 bases, with 11 bases remaining between them. Per germline, CDR1 MNHEY and CDR2 SVGAGI. This CDR3 is built from 13 residues. CDR3 DNA: TGTGCCAGCAGAACCCGGGAGGATCAGCCCCAGCATTTT. This gives the protein CASRTREDQPQHF.